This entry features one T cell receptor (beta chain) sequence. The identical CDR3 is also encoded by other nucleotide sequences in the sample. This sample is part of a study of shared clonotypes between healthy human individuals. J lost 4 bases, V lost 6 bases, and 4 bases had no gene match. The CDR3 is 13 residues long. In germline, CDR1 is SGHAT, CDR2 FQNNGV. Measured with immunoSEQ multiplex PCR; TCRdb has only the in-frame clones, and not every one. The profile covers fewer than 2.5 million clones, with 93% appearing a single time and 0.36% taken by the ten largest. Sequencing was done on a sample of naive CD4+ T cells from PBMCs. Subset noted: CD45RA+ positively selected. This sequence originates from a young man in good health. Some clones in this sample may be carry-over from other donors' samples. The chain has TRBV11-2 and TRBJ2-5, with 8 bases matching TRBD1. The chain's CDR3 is CASRRTGGETQYF. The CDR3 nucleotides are TGTGCCAGCAGAAGAACAGGGGGAGAGACCCAGTACTTC.